This T cell receptor (beta chain) was observed in a study of control samples from healthy donors and cancer patients. The CDR3 is 14 residues long. Germline assignment: CDR1 SGHRS and CDR2 YFSETQ. The V and J ends lost 0 bases and 7 bases respectively, with 10 bases between them. Repertoires were generated with immunoSEQ multiplex PCR, while TCRdb's copy carries only in-frame clones and drops some. The data contain 89,000 or so clones, 70% to 90% of them singletons. The source of this sequence is a man in his forties or fifties in good health. The chain carries TRBV5-1 and TRBJ2-2; tentatively, D is TRBD1 or TRBD2 (5 bases each). The source material was blood. The CDR3 nucleotides are TGCGCCAGCAGCTTGGGACGGGGCCTCGGGGAGCTGTTTTTT. Its translation: CASSLGRGLGELFF.